The entry below gives a single T cell receptor beta chain sequence along with its context. The antigen is undetermined. This specimen belongs to a study of CD8 T cells in Susac syndrome. Findings and caveats of the study: TCR sequencing and HLA analysis covered a relatively small number of individuals.

TEMRA cells were FACS-enriched, with CD8+ and CD4+ T cells isolated negatively. The CDR3 consists of 15 residues. Germline V CDR1 and CDR2: ENHRY, SYGVKD. Between the trimmed V and J ends, which lost 6 bases and 5 bases, there was a span of 16 bases. RNA was extracted with the RNeasy kit, and a quantity of about 0.5 to 1 ug was reverse transcribed using random hexamers. The immunoSEQ assay covered 54 Vbeta and 13 Jbeta segments for CDR3. TCRdb reanalysed the immunoSEQ multiplex PCR reads using MiXCR and keeps one entry per CDR3 protein. The table records some 300,000 distinct CDR3 sequences, approximately 91% of them present only once.

This clonotype was obtained from a human donor with multiple sclerosis. The gene calls are TRBV10-3 and TRBJ2-2; the D gene is possibly TRBD2 (6 bases). Sequenced material: CD8+ T cells from PBMCs. The CDR3 loop reads CAIRGRGETTGELFF. DNA for the CDR3: TGTGCCATCAGGGGGCGGGGAGAGACTACCGGGGAGCTGTTTTTT.